Described below is a single T cell receptor (beta chain) sequence and its context. Its antigen is still unknown. Per-nucleotide qualities are absent, and no much larger clonotype sits a single base away. This sample stems from a study of blood T cell repertoires in COVID-19 (dated by TCRdb to between 2020 and 2021). Some background on the complete study: Samples from collaborators originated in the United States, Italy and Spain and spanned both the acute and convalescent phases of COVID-19. The material from the prospective study consisted of cDNA or gDNA derived from T cells, B-cell-depleted T cells, or PBMCs. Deeply sampled blood TCRbeta repertoires from subjects exposed to, actively infected with, or recovered from COVID-19 were included in the dataset. A freely available public database, intended as a resource for researchers studying the immune response to SARS-CoV-2, is where the repertoires were released. The samples were drawn from the first 160 participants of the ongoing ImmuneRACE study and from over 950 subjects provided by 6 global collaborators. The sample metadata nearly always contained a de-identified subject ID, COVID-19 status, age in years and sex. Where HLA class I and class II types were available, the types were taken from metadata supplied by the sample provider, not from assay-based typing.

TCRbeta CDR3 regions were amplified from genomic DNA by means of the immunoSEQ Assay, a bias-controlled multiplex PCR. The study's processing was this. Within the assay, amplification of reference gene primers was used to estimate how many nucleated cells each sample contained. To quantify the absolute abundance of each unique TCRbeta CDR3 rearrangement, sequence reads were collapsed and filtered. Productive Simpson clonality was computed per sample as the square root of Simpson's diversity index over productive rearrangements. Entries here come from immuneACCESS through TCRdb and include only in-frame sequences with V and J called. Some clones fail to appear in such tables; in the studies checked, an unresolved V gene covers under half of the shortfall, and the cause of the remainder is unknown. V and J calls and clone size are given by that table; D and trimming were obtained from the DNA. The sample table contains under 300,000 clones; only one count was recorded for 80% to 90% of them. The top ten constitute roughly 14% of the sample.

Taken from cysteine to phenylalanine, the CDR3 has 12 residues. The only DNA kept is the CDR3, 36 bases in frame from the first base. The germline V gene yields SQVTM for CDR1 and ANQGSEA for CDR2. V gives up 6 bases and J gives up 5 bases, and the segment between their germline ends measures 13 bases. One collaborating source in Seattle enrolled patients while the patients were actively infected and followed the patients over time throughout the course of disease. The collaborating institutions used their own protocols to collect whole blood in K2EDTA tubes. For TCRbeta analysis, collaborators shipped samples in one of three forms: frozen whole blood, isolated PBMCs, or DNA extracted from either of those sample types. Broader findings and caveats from the paper: How much clinical and demographic metadata was included differed by source and by participant, and the metadata was provided uncurated.

This TCR derives from a woman in her 70s with COVID-19, enrolled during active disease. The chain links TRBV29-1 with TRBJ1-2; the D segment cannot be called with confidence. What was sequenced was peripheral blood. The DNA sequence follows: TGCAGCGTCCCGGGAACGGTGTATGGCTACACCTTC. It translates as CSVPGTVYGYTF.